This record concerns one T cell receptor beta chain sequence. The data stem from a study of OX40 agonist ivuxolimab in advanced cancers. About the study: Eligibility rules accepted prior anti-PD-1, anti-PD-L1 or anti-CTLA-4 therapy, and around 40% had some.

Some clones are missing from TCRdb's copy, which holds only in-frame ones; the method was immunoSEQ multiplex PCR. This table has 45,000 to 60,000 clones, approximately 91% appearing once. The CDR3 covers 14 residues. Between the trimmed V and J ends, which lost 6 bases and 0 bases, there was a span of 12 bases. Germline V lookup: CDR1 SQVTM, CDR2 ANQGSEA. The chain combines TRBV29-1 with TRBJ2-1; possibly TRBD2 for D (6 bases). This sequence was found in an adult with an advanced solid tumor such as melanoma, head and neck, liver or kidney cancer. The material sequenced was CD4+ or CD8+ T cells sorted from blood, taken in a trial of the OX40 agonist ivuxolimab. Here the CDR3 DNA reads TGCAGCGTGCGTCGGGGGAGCTCCTACAATGAGCAGTTCTTC. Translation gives CSVRRGSSYNEQFF.